The rows below give T cell receptor beta chains drawn from one sample of a study of post-analysis software for immune sequencing data. In TCRdb, the PCR reads were re-called with MiXCR into one record per CDR3 protein. This sample has approximately 730,000 distinct CDR3 sequences, with just over 45% found just once. The sample consisted of blood. All receptors come from a girl aged 10 to 17 with multiple sclerosis. The CDR3 runs from the conserved cysteine through the conserved F or W. The D gene is left open where the match is weak. Clone size is shown for a subset of rows, as once, few, many or a class of expanded clone.

>14|TRBJ1-2|TRBV29-1|.|TRBD1
TGCAGCGTTGAGGACCCCGGGACAGGGAATGGCTACACCTTC
CSVEDPGTGNGYTF
>12|TRBJ2-7|TRBV20-1|.|TRBD2
TGCAGTGCTAAGCGGGACTCCTACGAGCAGTACTTC
CSAKRDSYEQYF
>13|TRBJ2-3|TRBV7-9|.|.
TGTGCCAGCAGCTCAGCGACCCGATATACGCAGTATTTT
CASSSATRYTQYF
>13|TRBJ2-3|TRBV15|few|.
TGTGCCACCACCGGCAGGGACACAGATACGCAGTATTTT
CATTGRDTDTQYF
>15|TRBJ2-7|TRBV3-1|.|.
TGTGCCAGCACCATAGCCGGGACTGAGTCCTACGAGCAGTACTTC
CASTIAGTESYEQYF
>15|TRBJ1-2|TRBV12-3/TRBV12-4|.|.
TGTGCCAGCAGTTTAACAGACCCACTAAACTATGGCTACACCTTC
CASSLTDPLNYGYTF
>19|TRBJ1-4|TRBV6-5|.|.
TGTGCCAGCAGTTACCTTTGGACAGACAGAAAGACAACTAATGAAAAGCTGTTTTTT
CASSYLWTDRKTTNEKLFF
>16|TRBJ2-5|TRBV20-1|.|TRBD1
TGCACCCCGGGGCCTTCGGCGGACAGGAGTTATGAGACCCAGTACTTC
CTPGPSADRSYETQYF
>15|TRBJ2-7|TRBV3-1|.|TRBD2
TGTGCCCGCAGCCAAGGGACTAGCGGGAGAAGCGAGCAGTACTTC
CARSQGTSGRSEQYF
>11|TRBJ1-2|TRBV3-1|few|.
TGTGCCAGCAGTTGGGACTATGGCTACACCTTC
CASSWDYGYTF
>14|TRBJ2-5|TRBV5-1|.|.
TGCGCCAGCAGCTTGATCAGGGCACAAGAGACCCAGTACTTC
CASSLIRAQETQYF
>13|TRBJ2-7|TRBV5-1|few|.
TGCGCCAGCAGCCCCCCCCTCATCCACGAGCAGTACTTC
CASSPPLIHEQYF
>14|TRBJ2-7|TRBV28|few|.
TGTGCCAGCAGTTTATCAGCGGACCCCTACGAGCAGTACTTC
CASSLSADPYEQYF
>16|TRBJ2-5|TRBV9|.|TRBD1
TGTGCCAGCAGCGCTATGGGACAGGGGGTAGTAGAGACCCAGTACTTC
CASSAMGQGVVETQYF
>13|TRBJ2-1|TRBV30|.|.
TGTGCCTGGAGAGAAGGACGGAACAATGAGCAGTTCTTC
CAWREGRNNEQFF
>12|TRBJ2-7|TRBV6-2/TRBV6-3|many|.
TGTGCCAGCAGCAGGGACCCCTACGAGCAGTACTTC
CASSRDPYEQYF
>15|TRBJ2-3|TRBV28|.|TRBD2
TGTGCCAGCAACCTTGGACTAGCGGGAGAATCTACGCAGTATTTT
CASNLGLAGESTQYF
>11|TRBJ2-3|TRBV4-2|.|.
TGTGCCAGCAGCGGGAGAGATACGCAGTATTTT
CASSGRDTQYF
>16|TRBJ2-5|TRBV24-1|.|.
TGTGCCACCAGTGACCCCTCGCCAGGGAGACAAGAGACCCAGTACTTC
CATSDPSPGRQETQYF